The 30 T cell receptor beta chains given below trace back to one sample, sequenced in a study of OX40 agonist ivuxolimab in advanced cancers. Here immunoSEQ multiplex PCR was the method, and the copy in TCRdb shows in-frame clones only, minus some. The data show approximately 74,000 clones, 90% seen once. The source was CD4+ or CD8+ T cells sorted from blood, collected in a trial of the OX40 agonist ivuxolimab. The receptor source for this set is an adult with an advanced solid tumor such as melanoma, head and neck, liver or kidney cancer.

DNA of the CDR3: TGTGCCAGCAGCGGGACAGGATACACCGGGGAGCTGTTTTTT. Translating gives CASSGTGYTGELFF. The chain links TRBV11-3 to TRBJ2-2; 8 bases map to TRBD1. V lost 5 bases to trimming and J lost 3 bases; unmatched junction nucleotides: 2. Per germline, CDR1 SGHNT and CDR2 YENEEA. The CDR3 has 14 residues. Combining the CDR3 with reference TRBV11-3 and TRBJ2-2 gives the whole variable domain EAGVVQSPRYKIIEKKQPVAFWCNPISGHNTLYWYLQNLGQGPELLIRYENEEAVDDSQLPKDRFSAERLKGVDSTLKIQPAELGDSAVYLCASSGTGYTGELFFGEGSRLTVL.

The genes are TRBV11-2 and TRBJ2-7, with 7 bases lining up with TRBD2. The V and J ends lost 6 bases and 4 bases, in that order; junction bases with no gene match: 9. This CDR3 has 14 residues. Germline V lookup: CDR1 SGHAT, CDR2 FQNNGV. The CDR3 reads CASRRGAGWYEQYF. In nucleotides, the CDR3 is TGTGCCAGCAGACGGGGAGCGGGATGGTACGAGCAGTACTTC.

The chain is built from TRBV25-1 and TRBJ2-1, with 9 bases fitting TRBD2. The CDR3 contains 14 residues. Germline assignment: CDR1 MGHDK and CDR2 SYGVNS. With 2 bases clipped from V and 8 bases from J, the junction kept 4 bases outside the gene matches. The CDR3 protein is CASSEAGGPDEQFF. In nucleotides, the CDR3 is TGTGCCAGCAGTGAAGCGGGAGGGCCGGATGAGCAGTTCTTC.

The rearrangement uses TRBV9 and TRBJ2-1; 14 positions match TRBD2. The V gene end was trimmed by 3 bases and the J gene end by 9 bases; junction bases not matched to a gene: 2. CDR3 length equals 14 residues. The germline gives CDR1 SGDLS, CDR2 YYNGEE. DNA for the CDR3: TGTGCCAGCAGCGCGACTAGCGGGAGGGGTGAGCAGTTCTTC. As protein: CASSATSGRGEQFF.

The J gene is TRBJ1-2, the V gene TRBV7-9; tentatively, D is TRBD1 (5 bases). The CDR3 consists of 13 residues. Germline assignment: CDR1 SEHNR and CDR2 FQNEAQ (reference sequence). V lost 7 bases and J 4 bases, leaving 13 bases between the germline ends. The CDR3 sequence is CASTRDGTYGYTF. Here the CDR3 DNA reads TGTGCCAGCACCCGGGACGGTACCTATGGCTACACCTTC.

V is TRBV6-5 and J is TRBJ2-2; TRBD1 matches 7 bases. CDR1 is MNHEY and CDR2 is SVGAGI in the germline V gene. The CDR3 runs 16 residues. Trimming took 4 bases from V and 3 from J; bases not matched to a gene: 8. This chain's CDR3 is CASSFPRQGHTGELFF. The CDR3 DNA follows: TGTGCCAGCAGTTTCCCAAGACAGGGACACACCGGGGAGCTGTTTTTT.

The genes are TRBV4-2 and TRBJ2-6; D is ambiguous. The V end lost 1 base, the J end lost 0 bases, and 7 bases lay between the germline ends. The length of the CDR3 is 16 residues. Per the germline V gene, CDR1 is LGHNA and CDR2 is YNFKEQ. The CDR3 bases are TGTGCCAGCAGCCAAGGGGCAAACTCTGGGGCCAACGTCCTGACTTTC. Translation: CASSQGANSGANVLTF.

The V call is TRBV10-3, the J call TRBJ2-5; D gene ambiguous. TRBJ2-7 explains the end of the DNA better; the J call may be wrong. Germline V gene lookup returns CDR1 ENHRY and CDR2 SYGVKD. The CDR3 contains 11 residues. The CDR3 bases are TGTGCCATCTCCCCCGCGGTCGAGCAGTACTTC. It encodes CAISPAVEQYF.

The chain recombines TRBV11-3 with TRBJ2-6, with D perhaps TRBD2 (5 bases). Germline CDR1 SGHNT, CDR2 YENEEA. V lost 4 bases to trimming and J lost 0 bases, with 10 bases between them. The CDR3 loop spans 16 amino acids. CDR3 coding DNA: TGTGCCAGCAGCTCGGACTCCCGCTCTGGGGCCAACGTCCTGACTTTC. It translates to CASSSDSRSGANVLTF.

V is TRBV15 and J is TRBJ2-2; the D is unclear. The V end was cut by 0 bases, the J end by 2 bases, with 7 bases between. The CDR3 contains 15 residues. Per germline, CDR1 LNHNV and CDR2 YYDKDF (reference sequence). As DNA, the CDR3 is TGTGCCACCAGCAGAGATCGGCTTAACACCGGGGAGCTGTTTTTT. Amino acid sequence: CATSRDRLNTGELFF.

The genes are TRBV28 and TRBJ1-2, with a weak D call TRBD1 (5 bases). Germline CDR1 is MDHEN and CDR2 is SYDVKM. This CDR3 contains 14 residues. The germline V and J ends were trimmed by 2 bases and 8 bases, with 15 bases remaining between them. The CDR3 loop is CASSLGQGLRGYTF. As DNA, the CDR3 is TGTGCCAGCAGTTTAGGGCAGGGATTAAGAGGCTACACCTTC.

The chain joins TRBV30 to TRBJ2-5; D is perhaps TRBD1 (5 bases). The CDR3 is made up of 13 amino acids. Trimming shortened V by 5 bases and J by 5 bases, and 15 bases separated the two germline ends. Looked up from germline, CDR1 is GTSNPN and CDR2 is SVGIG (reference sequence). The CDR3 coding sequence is TGTGCCTGGGGGGCCATATCTGGGGAGACCCAGTACTTC. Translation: CAWGAISGETQYF.

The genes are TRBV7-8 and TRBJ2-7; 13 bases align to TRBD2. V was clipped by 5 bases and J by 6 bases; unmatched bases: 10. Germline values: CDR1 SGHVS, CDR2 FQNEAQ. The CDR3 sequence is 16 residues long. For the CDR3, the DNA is TGTGCCAGCAGCCCACAAGGACTAGCGGGAGCGGGCGAGCAGTACTTC. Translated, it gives CASSPQGLAGAGEQYF.

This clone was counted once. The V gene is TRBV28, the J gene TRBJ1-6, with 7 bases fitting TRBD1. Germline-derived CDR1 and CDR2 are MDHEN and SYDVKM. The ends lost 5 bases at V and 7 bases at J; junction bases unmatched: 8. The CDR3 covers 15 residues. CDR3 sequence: CASSPGGKQNSPLHF. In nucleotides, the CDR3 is TGTGCCAGCAGTCCAGGGGGAAAGCAGAATTCACCCCTCCACTTT.

The CDR3 bases are TGTGCCAGCAGCTTGCTGAGTGCGGCAGAGACCCAGTACTTC. This sequence encodes CASSLLSAAETQYF. The gene calls are TRBV5-5 and TRBJ2-5; no clear D. Trimming removed 1 base from V and 4 bases from J, with 11 bases in between. The CDR3 runs to 14 residues. Germline values: CDR1 SGHKS, CDR2 YYEKEE (reference sequence).

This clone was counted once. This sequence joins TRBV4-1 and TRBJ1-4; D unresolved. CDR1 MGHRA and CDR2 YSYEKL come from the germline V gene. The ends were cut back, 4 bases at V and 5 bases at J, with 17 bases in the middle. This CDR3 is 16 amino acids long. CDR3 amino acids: CASSPKGAVRNEKLFF. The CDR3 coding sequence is TGCGCCAGCAGCCCCAAGGGCGCAGTTAGGAATGAAAAACTGTTTTTT.

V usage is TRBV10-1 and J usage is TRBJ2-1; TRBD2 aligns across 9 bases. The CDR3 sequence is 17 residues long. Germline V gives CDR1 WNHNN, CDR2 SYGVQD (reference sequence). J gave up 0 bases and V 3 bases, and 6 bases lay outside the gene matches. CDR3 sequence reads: CASSEAGLASSYNEQFF. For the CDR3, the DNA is TGCGCCAGCAGTGAAGCAGGACTAGCGAGCTCCTACAATGAGCAGTTCTTC.

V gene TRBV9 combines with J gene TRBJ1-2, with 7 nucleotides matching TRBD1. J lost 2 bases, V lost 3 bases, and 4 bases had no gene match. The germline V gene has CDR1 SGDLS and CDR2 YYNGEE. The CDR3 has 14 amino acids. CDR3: CASSDGTVNYGYTF. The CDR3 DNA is TGTGCCAGCAGCGACGGGACAGTAAACTATGGCTACACCTTC.

In DNA form, the CDR3 reads TGCACCAGCAGTGAGGAACGCCATGACAATGAGCAGTTCTTC. Encoded protein: CTSSEERHDNEQFF. The chain joins TRBV1 to TRBJ2-1; the table's D gene call, TRBD2, was not cross checked with the DNA. TRBV1 is recorded as a pseudogene. This CDR3 is 14 amino acids long.

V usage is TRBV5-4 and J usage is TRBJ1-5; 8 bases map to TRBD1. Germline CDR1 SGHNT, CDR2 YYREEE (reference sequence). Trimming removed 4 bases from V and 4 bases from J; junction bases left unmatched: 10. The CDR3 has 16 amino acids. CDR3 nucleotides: TGTGCCAGCAGCATATCTGGACAGGGCCTAAATCAGCCCCAGCATTTT. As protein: CASSISGQGLNQPQHF.

As DNA, the CDR3 is TGTGCCAGCAGTGAATTGACCGGGTCCAGGCTCCACACTGAAGCTTTCTTT. As protein: CASSELTGSRLHTEAFF. This rearrangement joins TRBV6-1 to TRBJ1-1; D uncertain. Germline V gives CDR1 MNHNS, CDR2 SASEGT. This CDR3 has 17 amino acids. Trimming stripped 2 bases from V and 3 bases from J, with 19 bases between.

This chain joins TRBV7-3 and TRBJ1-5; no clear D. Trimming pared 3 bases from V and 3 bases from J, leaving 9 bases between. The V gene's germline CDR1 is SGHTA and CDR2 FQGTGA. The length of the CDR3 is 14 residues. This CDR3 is CASSFKSNNQPQHF. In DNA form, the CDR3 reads TGTGCCAGCAGCTTTAAAAGCAACAATCAGCCCCAGCATTTT.

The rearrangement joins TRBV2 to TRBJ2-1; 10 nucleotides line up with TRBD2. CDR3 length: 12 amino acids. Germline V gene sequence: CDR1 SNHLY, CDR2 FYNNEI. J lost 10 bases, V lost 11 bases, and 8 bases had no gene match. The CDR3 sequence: CAGSSGRNEQFF. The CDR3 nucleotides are TGTGCCGGAAGTAGCGGGAGGAACGAGCAGTTCTTC.

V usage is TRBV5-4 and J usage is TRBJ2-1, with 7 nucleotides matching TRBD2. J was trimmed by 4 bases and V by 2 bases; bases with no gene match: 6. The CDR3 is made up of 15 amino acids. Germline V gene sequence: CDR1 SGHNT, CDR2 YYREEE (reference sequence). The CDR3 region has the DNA TGTGCCAGCAGCTTATCAGCGGGAAATTACAATGAGCAGTTCTTC. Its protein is CASSLSAGNYNEQFF.

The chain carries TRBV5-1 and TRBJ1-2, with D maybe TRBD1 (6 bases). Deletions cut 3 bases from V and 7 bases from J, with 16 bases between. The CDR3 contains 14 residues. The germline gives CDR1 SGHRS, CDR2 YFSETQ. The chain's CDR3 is CASSSQGPGAGYTF. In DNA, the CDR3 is TGCGCCAGCAGCTCACAGGGTCCGGGGGCTGGCTACACCTTC. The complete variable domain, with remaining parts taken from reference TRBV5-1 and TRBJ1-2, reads KAGVTQTPRYLIKTRGQQVTLSCSPISGHRSVSWYQQTPGQGLQFLFEYFSETQRNKGNFPGRFSGRQFSNSRSEMNVSTLELGDSALYLCASSSQGPGAGYTFGSGTRLTVV.

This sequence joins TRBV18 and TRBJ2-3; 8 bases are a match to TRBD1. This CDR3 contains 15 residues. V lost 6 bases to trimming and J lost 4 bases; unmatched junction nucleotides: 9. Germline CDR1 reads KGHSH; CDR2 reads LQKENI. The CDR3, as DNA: TGTGCCAGCTCCCCTGGACAGGGAGAGTCAGATACGCAGTATTTT. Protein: CASSPGQGESDTQYF.

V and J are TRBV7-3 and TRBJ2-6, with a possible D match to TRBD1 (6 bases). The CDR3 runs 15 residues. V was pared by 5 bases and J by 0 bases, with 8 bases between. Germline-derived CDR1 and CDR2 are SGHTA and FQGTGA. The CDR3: CASSKGGSGANVLTF. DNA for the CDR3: TGTGCCAGCAGCAAAGGGGGCTCTGGGGCCAACGTCCTGACTTTC.

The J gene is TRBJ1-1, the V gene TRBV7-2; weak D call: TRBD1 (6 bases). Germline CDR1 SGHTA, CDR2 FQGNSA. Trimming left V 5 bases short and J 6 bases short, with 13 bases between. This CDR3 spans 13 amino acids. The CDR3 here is CASSPGVLPEAFF. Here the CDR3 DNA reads TGTGCCAGCAGCCCAGGGGTTTTACCTGAAGCTTTCTTT.

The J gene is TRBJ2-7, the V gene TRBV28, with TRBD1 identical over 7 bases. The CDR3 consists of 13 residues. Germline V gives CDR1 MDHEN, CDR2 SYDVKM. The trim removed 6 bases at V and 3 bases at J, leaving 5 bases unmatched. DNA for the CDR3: TGTGCCAGCAGGACCCAGGGGGTCTACGAGCAGTACTTC. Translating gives CASRTQGVYEQYF.

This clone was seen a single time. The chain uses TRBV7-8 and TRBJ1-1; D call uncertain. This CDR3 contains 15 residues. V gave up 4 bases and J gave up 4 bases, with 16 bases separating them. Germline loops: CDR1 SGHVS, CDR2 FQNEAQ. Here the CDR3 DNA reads TGTGCCAGCAGCTCCGCTATCCTTTTGACCACTGAAGCTTTCTTT. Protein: CASSSAILLTTEAFF.